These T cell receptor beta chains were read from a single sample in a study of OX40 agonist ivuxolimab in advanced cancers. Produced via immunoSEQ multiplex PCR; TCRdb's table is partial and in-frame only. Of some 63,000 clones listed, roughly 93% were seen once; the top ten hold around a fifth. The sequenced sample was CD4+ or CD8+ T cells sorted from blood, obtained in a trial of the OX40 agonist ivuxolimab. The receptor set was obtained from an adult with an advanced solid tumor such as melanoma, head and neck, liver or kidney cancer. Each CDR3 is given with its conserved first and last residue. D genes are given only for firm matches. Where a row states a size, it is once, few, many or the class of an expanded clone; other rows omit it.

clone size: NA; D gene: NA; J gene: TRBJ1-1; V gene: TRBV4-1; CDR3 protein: CASSQGHLNTEAFF; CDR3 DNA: TGCGCCAGCAGCCAAGGGCACCTGAACACTGAAGCTTTCTTT
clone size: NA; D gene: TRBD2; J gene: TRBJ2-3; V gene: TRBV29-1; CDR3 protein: CSAHPLLAGQSTDTQYF; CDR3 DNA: TGCAGCGCTCACCCCCTCTTAGCGGGCCAGAGCACAGATACGCAGTATTTT
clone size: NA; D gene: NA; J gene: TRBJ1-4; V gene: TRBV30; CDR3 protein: CAWSPGHSATNEKLFF; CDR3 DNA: TGTGCCTGGTCTCCGGGACACAGTGCAACTAATGAAAAACTGTTTTTT
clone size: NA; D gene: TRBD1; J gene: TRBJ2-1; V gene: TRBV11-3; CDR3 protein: CASSLIIVGQGGNEQFF; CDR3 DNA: TGTGCCAGCAGCCTTATAATAGTAGGACAGGGGGGAAATGAGCAGTTCTTC
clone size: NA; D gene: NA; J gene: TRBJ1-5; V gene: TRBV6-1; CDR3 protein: CASSETLWGTSNQPQHF; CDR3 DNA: TGTGCCAGCAGTGAAACCCTTTGGGGAACTAGCAATCAGCCCCAGCATTTT
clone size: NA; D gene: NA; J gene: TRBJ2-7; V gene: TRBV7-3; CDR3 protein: CASSLTYGGDNEQYF; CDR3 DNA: TGTGCCAGCAGCTTAACTTACGGGGGAGATAACGAGCAGTACTTC
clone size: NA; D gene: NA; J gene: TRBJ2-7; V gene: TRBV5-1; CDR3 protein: CASSLVDEQYF; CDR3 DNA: TGCGCCAGCAGCTTGGTCGACGAGCAGTACTTC
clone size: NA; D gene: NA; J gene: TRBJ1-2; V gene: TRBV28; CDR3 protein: CASSLPGDRVRYTF; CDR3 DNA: TGTGCCAGCAGTTTACCAGGAGATAGGGTTCGCTACACCTTC
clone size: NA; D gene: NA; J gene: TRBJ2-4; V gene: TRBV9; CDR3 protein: CASSASQGLAKNIQYF; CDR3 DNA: TGTGCCAGCAGCGCCTCTCAGGGGTTAGCCAAAAACATTCAGTACTTC
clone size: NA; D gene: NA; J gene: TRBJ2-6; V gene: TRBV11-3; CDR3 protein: CASSKEGVTGANVLTF; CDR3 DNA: TGTGCCAGCAGCAAAGAAGGGGTTACTGGGGCCAACGTCCTGACTTTC
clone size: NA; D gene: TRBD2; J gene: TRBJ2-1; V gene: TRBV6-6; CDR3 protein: CASSTLLAGYNEQFF; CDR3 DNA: TGTGCCAGCAGCACCCTTTTAGCGGGATACAATGAGCAGTTCTTC
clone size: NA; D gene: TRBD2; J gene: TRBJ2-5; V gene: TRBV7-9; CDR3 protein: CASSTGGRRETQYF; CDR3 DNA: TGTGCCAGCAGCACAGGCGGGAGGAGGGAGACCCAGTACTTC
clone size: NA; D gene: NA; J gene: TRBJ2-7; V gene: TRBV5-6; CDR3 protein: CASSPQSSYEQYF; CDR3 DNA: TGTGCCAGCAGTCCTCAGAGCTCCTACGAGCAGTACTTC
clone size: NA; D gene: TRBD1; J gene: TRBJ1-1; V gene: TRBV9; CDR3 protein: CASSTDRGDTEAFF; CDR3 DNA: TGTGCCAGCAGCACTGACAGGGGAGACACTGAAGCTTTCTTT
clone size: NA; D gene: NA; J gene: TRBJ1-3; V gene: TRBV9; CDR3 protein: CASSDQHGNTIYF; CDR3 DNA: TGTGCCAGCAGCGATCAACACGGAAACACCATATATTTT
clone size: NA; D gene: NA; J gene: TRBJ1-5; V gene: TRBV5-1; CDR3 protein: CASSPDMGGSNQPQHF; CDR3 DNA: TGCGCCAGCAGCCCCGACATGGGGGGTAGCAATCAGCCCCAGCATTTT
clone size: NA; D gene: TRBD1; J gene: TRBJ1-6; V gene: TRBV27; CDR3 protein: CASSWSGQGISPLHF; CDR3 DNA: TGTGCCAGCAGTTGGTCGGGACAGGGGATTTCACCCCTCCACTTT
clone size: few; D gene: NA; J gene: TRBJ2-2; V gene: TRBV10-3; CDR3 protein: CAITPRVGELFF; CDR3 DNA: TGTGCCATCACGCCGAGAGTCGGGGAGCTGTTTTTT
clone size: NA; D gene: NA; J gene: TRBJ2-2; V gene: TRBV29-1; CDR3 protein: CSVLSHTGELFF; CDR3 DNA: TGCAGCGTTCTTAGTCACACCGGGGAGCTGTTTTTT
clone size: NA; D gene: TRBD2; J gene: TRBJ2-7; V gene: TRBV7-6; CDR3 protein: CASSLGVAGANYEQYF; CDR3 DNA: TGTGCCAGCAGCTTAGGGGTAGCGGGAGCCAATTACGAGCAGTACTTC
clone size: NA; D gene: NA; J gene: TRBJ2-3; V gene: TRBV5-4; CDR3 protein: CASSLEGFHLRTDTQYF; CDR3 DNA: TGTGCCAGCAGCTTGGAGGGGTTCCACCTCCGCACAGATACGCAGTATTTT
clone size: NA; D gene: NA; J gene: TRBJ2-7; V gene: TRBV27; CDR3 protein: CASSLFPGGGYEQYF; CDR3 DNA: TGTGCCAGCAGTTTATTTCCGGGCGGAGGATACGAGCAGTACTTC
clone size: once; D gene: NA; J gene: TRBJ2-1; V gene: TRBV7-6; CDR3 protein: CASSGGRANYNEQFF; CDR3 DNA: TGTGCCAGCAGCGGGGGCAGGGCTAACTACAATGAGCAGTTCTTC
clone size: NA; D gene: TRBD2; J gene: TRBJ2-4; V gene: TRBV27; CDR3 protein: CASSWGLAELAKNIQYF; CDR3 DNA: TGTGCCAGCAGTTGGGGACTAGCGGAACTAGCCAAAAACATTCAGTACTTC
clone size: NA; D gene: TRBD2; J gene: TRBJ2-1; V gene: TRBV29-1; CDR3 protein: CSIHGSGGRSPSSYNEQFF; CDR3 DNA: TGCAGCATACACGGATCGGGAGGGCGTTCCCCGAGCTCCTACAATGAGCAGTTCTTC
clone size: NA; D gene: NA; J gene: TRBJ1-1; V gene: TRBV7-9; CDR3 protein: CASSLVGEAFF; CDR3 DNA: TGTGCCAGCAGCTTAGTGGGTGAAGCTTTCTTT
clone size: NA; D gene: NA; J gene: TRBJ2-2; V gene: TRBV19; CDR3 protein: CASSGRGGPPGELFF; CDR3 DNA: TGTGCCAGTAGTGGGCGAGGAGGGCCGCCCGGGGAGCTGTTTTTT
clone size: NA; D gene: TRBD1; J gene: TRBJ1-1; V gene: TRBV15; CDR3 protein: CATSRLGTGANTEAFF; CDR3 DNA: TGTGCCACCAGCAGACTCGGGACAGGGGCGAACACTGAAGCTTTCTTT
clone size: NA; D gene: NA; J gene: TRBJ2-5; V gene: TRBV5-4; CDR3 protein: CASSLAGETQYF; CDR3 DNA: TGTGCCAGCAGCTTGGCGGGAGAGACCCAGTACTTC
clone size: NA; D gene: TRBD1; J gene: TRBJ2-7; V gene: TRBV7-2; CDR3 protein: CASSLRGDSIFEQYF; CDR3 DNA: TGTGCCAGCAGCCTAAGAGGGGACAGTATCTTCGAGCAGTACTTC
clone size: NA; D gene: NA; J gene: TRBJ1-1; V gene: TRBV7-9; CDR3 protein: CASSLGGSGLNTEAFF; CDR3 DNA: TGTGCCAGCAGCTTAGGGGGTTCAGGGTTGAACACTGAAGCTTTCTTT
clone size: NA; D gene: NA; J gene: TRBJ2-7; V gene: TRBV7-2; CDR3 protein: CASSSASGLKSSYEQYF; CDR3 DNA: TGTGCCAGCAGCTCCGCCAGCGGACTGAAGAGCTCCTACGAGCAGTACTTC
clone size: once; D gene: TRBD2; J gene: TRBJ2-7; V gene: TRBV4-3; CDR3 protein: CASSQGVSGRSSSYEQYF; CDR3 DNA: TGCGCCAGCAGCCAAGGGGTTAGCGGGAGGTCTAGCTCCTACGAGCAGTACTTC
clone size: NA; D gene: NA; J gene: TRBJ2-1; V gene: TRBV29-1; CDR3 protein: CSVELFYNEQFF; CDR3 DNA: TGCAGCGTTGAGCTCTTTTACAATGAGCAGTTCTTC
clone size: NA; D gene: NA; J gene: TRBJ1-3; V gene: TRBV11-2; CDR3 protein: CASSLVGSGNTIYF; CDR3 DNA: TGTGCCAGCAGCTTAGTTGGCTCTGGAAACACCATATATTTT
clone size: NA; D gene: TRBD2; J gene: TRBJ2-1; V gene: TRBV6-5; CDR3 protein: CASSPGTSGMNEQFF; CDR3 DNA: TGTGCCAGCAGCCCCGGGACTAGCGGGATGAATGAGCAGTTCTTC
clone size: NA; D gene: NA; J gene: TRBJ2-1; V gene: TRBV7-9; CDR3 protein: CASSFFRTGGDHEQFF; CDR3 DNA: TGTGCCAGCAGCTTTTTTCGGACAGGAGGGGACCATGAGCAGTTCTTC
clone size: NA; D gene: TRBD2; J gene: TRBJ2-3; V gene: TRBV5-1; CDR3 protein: CASSLGTLAGEQDTQYF; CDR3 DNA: TGCGCCAGCAGCTTGGGGACGCTAGCGGGAGAACAGGATACGCAGTATTTT
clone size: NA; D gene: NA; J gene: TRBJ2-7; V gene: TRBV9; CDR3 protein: CASSPWDTSHEQYF; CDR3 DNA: TGTGCCAGCAGCCCCTGGGACACATCCCACGAGCAGTACTTC
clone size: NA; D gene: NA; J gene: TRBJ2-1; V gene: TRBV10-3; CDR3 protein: CAISGLDRMEQFF; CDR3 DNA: TGTGCCATCAGTGGACTGGACAGAATGGAGCAGTTCTTC
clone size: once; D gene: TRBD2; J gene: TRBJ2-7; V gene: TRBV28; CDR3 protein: CASSGLAGTDEQYF; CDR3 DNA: TGTGCCAGCAGTGGACTAGCGGGTACCGACGAGCAGTACTTC
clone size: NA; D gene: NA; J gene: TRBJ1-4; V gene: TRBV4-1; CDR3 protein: CASSQEKGSNEKLFF; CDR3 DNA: TGCGCCAGCAGCCAAGAAAAGGGGTCGAATGAAAAACTGTTTTTT
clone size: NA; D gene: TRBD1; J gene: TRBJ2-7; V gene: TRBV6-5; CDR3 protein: CASTRRTGGINEQYF; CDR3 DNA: TGTGCCAGCACCCGACGGACAGGGGGCATCAACGAGCAGTACTTC
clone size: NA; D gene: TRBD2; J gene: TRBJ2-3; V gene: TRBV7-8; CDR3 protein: CASSLATYVGGPTDTQYF; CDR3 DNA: TGTGCCAGCAGCTTAGCGACCTACGTGGGAGGGCCCACAGATACGCAGTATTTT
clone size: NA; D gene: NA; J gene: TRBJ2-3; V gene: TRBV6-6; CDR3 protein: CASSYSRDTQYF; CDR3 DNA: TGTGCCAGCAGTTACTCGAGGGATACGCAGTATTTT
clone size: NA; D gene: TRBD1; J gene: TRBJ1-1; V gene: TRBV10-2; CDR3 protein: CATSTGRNTEAFF; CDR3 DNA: TGCGCCACTTCGACAGGGCGGAACACTGAAGCTTTCTTT
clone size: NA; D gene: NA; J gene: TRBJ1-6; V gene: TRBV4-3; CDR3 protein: CASSQAWGALYSPLHF; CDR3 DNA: TGCGCCAGCAGCCAAGCCTGGGGGGCCCTTTATTCACCCCTCCACTTT
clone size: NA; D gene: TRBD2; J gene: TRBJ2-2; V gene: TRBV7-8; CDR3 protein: CASSLVVSGRGRTGELFF; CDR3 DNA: TGTGCCAGCAGCTTAGTGGTTAGCGGGAGGGGGCGAACCGGGGAGCTGTTTTTT